This T cell receptor (beta chain) was captured in a study of blood T cell repertoires in COVID-19. The overall study: PBMCs, B-cell-depleted T cells, or T cells were the source of the cDNA or gDNA that made up the material.

Assay: immunoSEQ multiplex PCR; the TCRdb copy retains only in-frame clones and omits some. The sample has around 62,000 clones, about 94% seen once. This clone is a singleton in its sample. Germline values: CDR1 MDHEN, CDR2 SYDVKM. The CDR3 sequence is 16 residues long. After removal of 2 bases from V and 5 bases from J, the junction contained 5 bases not matched to a gene. The sample comprised peripheral blood. The receptor comes from a man between 65 and 80 years old with active COVID-19. V gene TRBV28 combines with J gene TRBJ2-2, with 10 bases lining up with TRBD1. The CDR3 region has the DNA TGTGCCAGCAGTTTAGGGACAGGGGTTCGGACCGGGGAGCTGTTTTTT. Encoded protein: CASSLGTGVRTGELFF. Variable domain in full (rest from reference TRBV28 and TRBJ2-2): DVKVTQSSRYLVKRTGEKVFLECVQDMDHENMFWYRQDPGLGLRLIYFSYDVKMKEKGDIPEGYSVSREKKERFSLILESASTNQTSMYLCASSLGTGVRTGELFFGEGSRLTVL.